Below, 32 T cell receptor beta chains from the same sample are listed, as sequenced in a study of T-cell memory formation after mild COVID-19. A single record per CDR3 protein comes from TCRdb applying MiXCR to the 5' RACE reads. The sample holds about 360,000 distinct CDR3 sequences, around 15% seen once. What was sequenced was PBMCs or a T cell subset sorted from them (not recorded which). These receptor sequences come from a young man who had mild COVID-19 (a few samples of this study predate the infection). Cell type and time point are not known.

This chain links TRBV24-1 with TRBJ2-1; the D gene is possibly TRBD2 (7 bases). In germline, CDR1 is KGHDR, CDR2 SFDVKD. This CDR3 has 14 amino acids. V lost 5 bases to trimming and J lost 6 bases, with 13 bases between them. The chain's CDR3 is CATSVAGARNEQFF. The CDR3 DNA sequence: TGTGCCACCAGTGTGGCGGGGGCTCGCAATGAGCAGTTCTTC.

The V gene is TRBV20-1, the J gene TRBJ2-5, with D perhaps given as TRBD1 or TRBD2 (6 bases each). The CDR3 covers 14 residues. Germline V lookup: CDR1 DFQATT, CDR2 SNEGSKA (reference sequence). V shed 7 bases and J shed 2 bases, with 17 bases lying between them. The chain's CDR3 is CSVRGQGVQETQYF. CDR3 DNA sequence: TGCAGTGTCCGGGGGCAGGGTGTTCAAGAGACCCAGTACTTC.

The sample holds a few counts of this clonotype. DNA for the CDR3: TGTGCCAGCAGTTACTCGAACGCTTATAGCAATCAGCCCCAGCATTTT. Residues: CASSYSNAYSNQPQHF. The rearrangement joins TRBV6-2 or TRBV6-3 to TRBJ1-5; D gene uncertain. Trimming took off 0 bases at V and 0 bases at J, with 9 bases between the two ends. The CDR3 is 16 amino acids. The germline V gene has CDR1 MNHEY and CDR2 SVGEGT.

The sample holds a few counts of this clonotype. The V and J genes are TRBV11-2 and TRBJ2-3; TRBD2 matches 8 bases. The CDR3 extends over 16 amino acids. From germline, CDR1 is SGHAT and CDR2 FQNNGV. With V trimmed by 4 bases and J by 2 bases, 8 bases remained unmatched. The CDR3 is CASSSRAGGVTDTQYF. The CDR3 DNA follows: TGTGCCAGCAGCTCCCGGGCGGGGGGAGTCACAGATACGCAGTATTTT. The full variable domain, with the rest looked up from reference TRBV11-2 and TRBJ2-3, is EAGVAQSPRYKIIEKRQSVAFWCNPISGHATLYWYQQILGQGPKLLIQFQNNGVVDDSQLPKDRFSAERLKGVDSTLKIQPAKLEDSAVYLCASSSRAGGVTDTQYFGPGTRLTVL.

This clonotype was counted at least ten times. The chain recombines TRBV5-1 with TRBJ1-1, with 7 bases lining up with TRBD1. Germline V gene data show CDR1 as SGHRS and CDR2 as YFSETQ. The CDR3 loop spans 18 amino acids. The V gene end was trimmed by 2 bases and the J gene end by 0 bases; junction bases not matched to a gene: 13. CDR3 in DNA: TGCGCCAGCAGCTTTTCCCGGACAGGAACCCTTATGAACACTGAAGCTTTCTTT. Its translation is CASSFSRTGTLMNTEAFF. The full variable domain, rest sourced from reference TRBV5-1 and TRBJ1-1, is KAGVTQTPRYLIKTRGQQVTLSCSPISGHRSVSWYQQTPGQGLQFLFEYFSETQRNKGNFPGRFSGRQFSNSRSEMNVSTLELGDSALYLCASSFSRTGTLMNTEAFFGQGTRLTVV.

This clonotype was detected a few times. The rearrangement links TRBV5-1 to TRBJ2-3; 10 nucleotides match TRBD2. V lost 5 bases to trimming and J lost 5 bases; unmatched junction nucleotides: 11. The CDR3 has 16 residues. Germline-derived CDR1 and CDR2 are SGHRS and YFSETQ. The CDR3 protein is CASRSGLAGDVDTQYF. The CDR3 coding sequence is TGCGCCAGCAGATCAGGTCTAGCGGGGGACGTAGATACGCAGTATTTT.

V gene TRBV21-1 combines with J gene TRBJ2-4; TRBD1, the table's D call, was not compared with the DNA. TRBV21-1 is shown as a pseudogene. This CDR3 comprises 17 residues. CDR3 residues: CASSKARPGAPENIQYF. Here the CDR3 DNA reads TGTGCCAGCAGCAAAGCTCGACCCGGGGCCCCCGAAAACATTCAGTACTTC.

This clonotype has more than one count but fewer than ten. This rearrangement joins TRBV28 to TRBJ1-1, with TRBD1 identical over 9 bases. The V and J ends lost 2 bases and 8 bases, in that order; junction bases with no gene match: 9. The germline V gene has CDR1 MDHEN and CDR2 SYDVKM. This CDR3 comprises 15 residues. The DNA for the CDR3 is TGTGCCAGCAGTTTAACCGACAGGGGGGTATCGGAAGCTTTCTTT. Translated, it gives CASSLTDRGVSEAFF. The full variable domain, in which reference TRBV28 and TRBJ1-1 provide the parts outside the CDR3, is DVKVTQSSRYLVKRTGEKVFLECVQDMDHENMFWYRQDPGLGLRLIYFSYDVKMKEKGDIPEGYSVSREKKERFSLILESASTNQTSMYLCASSLTDRGVSEAFFGQGTRLTVV.

This clonotype was picked up one time. The genes are TRBV29-1 and TRBJ2-2, with 7 bases identical to TRBD2. J was trimmed by 3 bases and V by 4 bases; bases with no gene match: 5. The CDR3 sequence is 14 residues long. CDR1 and CDR2 (germline): SQVTM, ANQGSEA. The CDR3 region has the DNA TGCAGCGTTGTCGGGGGGTCGCACACCGGGGAGCTGTTTTTT. It is translated as CSVVGGSHTGELFF.

This clonotype occurred a few times. The chain links TRBV12-3 or TRBV12-4 to TRBJ1-1, with 7 bases matching TRBD1. The CDR3 spans 13 residues. J lost 3 bases, V lost 6 bases, and 4 bases had no gene match. The CDR3 DNA sequence: TGTGCCAGCAGAACTACAGGGGACACTGAAGCTTTCTTT. This gives the protein CASRTTGDTEAFF.

The V call is TRBV18, the J call TRBJ2-6; TRBD1 is a possible D gene (6 bases). The CDR3 loop spans 14 amino acids. Germline V CDR1 and CDR2: KGHSH, LQKENI. Trimming left V 6 bases short and J 4 bases short, with 10 bases between. The CDR3, as DNA: TGTGCCAGCTCCCCAGGGGTAGGGGCCAACGTCCTGACTTTC. Translating gives CASSPGVGANVLTF.

The genes are TRBV20-1 and TRBJ2-3, with 8 bases that match TRBD1. CDR1 and CDR2 from the germline V gene are DFQATT and SNEGSKA (reference sequence). This CDR3 has 13 amino acids. V trimming: 6 bases; J trimming: 2 bases; junction bases outside the gene matches: 4. The CDR3 DNA reads as TGCAGTGCCAGGGACAGGCACACAGATACGCAGTATTTT. This translates into CSARDRHTDTQYF.

This clonotype turned up a few times. The J gene is TRBJ2-1, the V gene TRBV5-1; TRBD1 agrees at 9 bases. CDR1 SGHRS and CDR2 YFSETQ come from the germline V gene. This CDR3 has 14 residues. Trimming took 4 bases from V and 8 from J; bases not matched to a gene: 7. The CDR3 sequence is CASSGGQGGDEQFF. CDR3 nucleotide sequence: TGCGCCAGCAGCGGGGGACAGGGAGGCGATGAGCAGTTCTTC.

The V gene is TRBV5-1, the J gene TRBJ2-1; maybe TRBD2 (6 bases). The CDR3 loop spans 13 amino acids. Germline V lookup: CDR1 SGHRS, CDR2 YFSETQ. V was trimmed by 6 bases and J by 9 bases, leaving 16 bases between them. Here the CDR3 reads CASTMGGIGEQFF. Written as DNA, the CDR3 is TGCGCCAGCACGATGGGGGGTATTGGTGAGCAGTTCTTC.

This clonotype was recorded many times. The chain recombines TRBV6-4 with TRBJ2-3; 10 nucleotides match TRBD2. Trimming cost V 2 bases and J 2 bases; bases outside gene matches: 1. This CDR3 region has 15 residues. Germline CDR1 is MRHNA and CDR2 is SNTAGT. DNA of the CDR3: TGTGCCAGCAGTGACAGCGGGGGGGCCACAGATACGCAGTATTTT. This codes for CASSDSGGATDTQYF.

V is TRBV5-1 and J is TRBJ2-3; no definite D call. The CDR3 extends over 14 amino acids. Germline assignment: CDR1 SGHRS and CDR2 YFSETQ. Trimming removed 1 base from V and 4 bases from J, with 10 bases in between. In nucleotides, the CDR3 is TGCGCCAGCAGCTTGACTGGCTATGCAGATACGCAGTATTTT. It is translated as CASSLTGYADTQYF.

This clonotype was found a few times. The V call is TRBV7-8, the J call TRBJ2-3; maybe TRBD2 (5 bases). Trimming shortened V by 1 base and J by 0 bases, and 11 bases separated the two germline ends. Germline V gene lookup returns CDR1 SGHVS and CDR2 FQNEAQ. CDR3 size: 16 residues. The CDR3 region is CASSLEAAMSTDTQYF. In nucleotides, the CDR3 is TGTGCCAGCAGCTTAGAAGCGGCGATGAGCACAGATACGCAGTATTTT.

The rearrangement uses TRBV6-5 and TRBJ1-2; 7 bases are shared with TRBD1. The CDR3 runs to 12 residues. The trim removed 4 bases at V and 6 bases at J, leaving 2 bases unmatched. CDR1 is MNHEY and CDR2 is SVGAGI in the germline V gene. CDR3 DNA sequence: TGTGCCAGCAGTTTCGGGACAGATGGCTACACCTTC. Encoded protein: CASSFGTDGYTF.

This clonotype was seen repeatedly, ten times or more. This chain connects TRBV19 to TRBJ1-5; D remains ambiguous. This CDR3 comprises 13 residues. Per germline, CDR1 LNHDA and CDR2 SQIVND (reference sequence). The V and J ends lost 3 bases and 7 bases respectively, with 10 bases between them. CDR3 in amino acids: CASSINRRQPQHF. Here the CDR3 DNA reads TGTGCCAGTAGTATTAATCGGCGACAGCCCCAGCATTTT.

CDR3 in amino acids: CASSILAGGSYNEQFF. In nucleotides, the CDR3 is TGTGCCAGCAGCATTCTAGCGGGGGGCTCCTACAATGAGCAGTTCTTC. The rearrangement joins TRBV9 to TRBJ2-1, with 11 positions matching TRBD2. V trimming: 4 bases; J trimming: 0 bases; junction bases outside the gene matches: 3. CDR1 SGDLS and CDR2 YYNGEE come from the germline V gene. The CDR3 runs to 16 residues. Full variable domain (outside the CDR3, taken from reference TRBV9 and TRBJ2-1): DSGVTQTPKHLITATGQRVTLRCSPRSGDLSVYWYQQSLDQGLQFLIQYYNGEERAKGNILERFSAQQFPDLHSELNLSSLELGDSALYFCASSILAGGSYNEQFFGPGTRLTVL.

The table lists this clonotype with a few counts. The chain uses TRBV5-1 and TRBJ1-2; D is perhaps TRBD1 (5 bases). The V gene's germline CDR1 is SGHRS and CDR2 YFSETQ. Trimming stripped 0 bases from V and 2 bases from J, with 11 bases between. The CDR3 is 15 residues long. This CDR3 is CASSLGGGSNYGYTF. The CDR3 DNA sequence: TGCGCCAGCAGCTTGGGTGGGGGTTCCAACTATGGCTACACCTTC. Complete variable domain (other parts from reference TRBV5-1 and TRBJ1-2): KAGVTQTPRYLIKTRGQQVTLSCSPISGHRSVSWYQQTPGQGLQFLFEYFSETQRNKGNFPGRFSGRQFSNSRSEMNVSTLELGDSALYLCASSLGGGSNYGYTFGSGTRLTVV.

This clonotype was counted ten times or more. The chain employs TRBV9 and TRBJ2-4; tentative D call: TRBD1 (5 bases). Germline V gene lookup returns CDR1 SGDLS and CDR2 YYNGEE. The V and J ends lost 2 bases and 7 bases respectively, with 16 bases between them. The CDR3 is 15 residues long. CDR3 region: CASSVTDGAGNIQYF. CDR3 sequence (DNA): TGTGCCAGCAGCGTGACCGACGGCGCAGGGAACATTCAGTACTTC.

In this sample, this clonotype turned up many times. This chain connects TRBV5-5 to TRBJ2-7, with TRBD1 matching over 11 bases. This CDR3 has 14 amino acids. CDR1 and CDR2 from the germline V gene are SGHKS and YYEKEE (reference sequence). V dropped 5 bases and J dropped 4; count of bases not matched to a gene: 5. The CDR3 spells CASRPGQGVYEQYF. The CDR3 DNA follows: TGTGCCAGCAGGCCGGGACAGGGGGTGTACGAGCAGTACTTC. The full variable domain, its missing parts supplied by reference TRBV5-5 and TRBJ2-7, is DAGVTQSPTHLIKTRGQQVTLRCSPISGHKSVSWYQQVLGQGPQFIFQYYEKEERGRGNFPDRFSARQFPNYSSELNVNALLLGDSALYLCASRPGQGVYEQYFGPGTRLTVT.

This clonotype was observed a few times. In nucleotides, the CDR3 is TGTGCCAGCAGCGTAGGGGTGACAACTAATGAAAAACTGTTTTTT. This sequence encodes CASSVGVTTNEKLFF. The chain has TRBV9 and TRBJ1-4; no reliable D call. Trimming shortened V by 0 bases and J by 0 bases, and 6 bases separated the two germline ends. Germline CDR1 reads SGDLS; CDR2 reads YYNGEE. CDR3 length equals 15 residues.

This clonotype was counted a few times. The chain links TRBV14 to TRBJ1-2; 7 nucleotides line up with TRBD1. This CDR3 comprises 16 residues. CDR1 is SGHDN and CDR2 is FVKESK in the germline V gene. Trimming took 1 base from V and 0 from J; bases not matched to a gene: 5. CDR3 protein: CASSQVGGRPNYGYTF. CDR3 nucleotides: TGTGCCAGCAGCCAAGTAGGGGGCAGACCTAACTATGGCTACACCTTC.

This clonotype came up many times. Its ends do not fully match the called genes, so a read error is possible. The chain uses TRBV6-5 and TRBJ2-1; the D is unclear. Germline-derived CDR1 and CDR2 are MNHEY and SVGAGI. The CDR3 loop spans 12 amino acids. CDR3 protein: CASRYIWGEQFF. The CDR3 nucleotides read TGTGCCAGCCGTTATATCTGGGGAGAGCAGTTCTTC.

This clonotype was counted many times. The chain recombines TRBV7-2 with TRBJ2-7; 7 bases fit TRBD1. Germline V lookup: CDR1 SGHTA, CDR2 FQGNSA. The CDR3 is 13 amino acids. The V and J ends lost 5 bases and 4 bases, in that order; junction bases with no gene match: 5. The CDR3 sequence is CASSRDRAYEQYV. The CDR3 DNA reads TGTGCCAGCAGCCGAGACAGGGCATACGAGCAGTACGTC.

In DNA form, the CDR3 reads TGCAGTGCTCACGGCGGGGGGGCCTACGAGCAGTACTTC. It yields the protein CSAHGGGAYEQYF. The chain links TRBV20-1 to TRBJ2-7; 9 bases are a match to TRBD2. CDR1 is DFQATT, CDR2 SNEGSKA, per germline (reference sequence). There are 13 residues in the CDR3. Germline trimming cut 5 bases from V and 2 bases from J; bases unmatched to any gene: 4.

This rearrangement joins TRBV29-1 to TRBJ1-1, with a possible D match to TRBD1 (5 bases). The V end was cut by 4 bases, the J end by 0 bases, with 9 bases between. Germline-derived CDR1 and CDR2 are SQVTM and ANQGSEA. The CDR3 spans 13 residues. CDR3 in DNA: TGCAGCGTTGCCGGGGGAATGAACACTGAAGCTTTCTTT. It is translated as CSVAGGMNTEAFF.

This clonotype was recorded a few times. The rearrangement links TRBV18 to TRBJ2-7; D call uncertain. Trimming stripped 5 bases from V and 6 bases from J, with 17 bases between. There are 14 residues in the CDR3. From germline, CDR1 is KGHSH and CDR2 LQKENI. The CDR3 sequence: CASSIGPRGFEQYV. The DNA for the CDR3 is TGTGCCAGCTCAATTGGACCCCGAGGCTTCGAGCAGTACGTC.

DNA for the CDR3: TGTGCCAGCAGCCCCTTCGGGGTCACTGAAGCTTTCTTT. This sequence encodes CASSPFGVTEAFF. The rearrangement joins TRBV3-1 to TRBJ1-1; no clear D. Trimming removed 4 bases at V and 4 bases at J, with 10 bases between. The CDR3 has 13 residues. Germline loops: CDR1 LGHDT, CDR2 YNNKEL (reference sequence).

The CDR3 protein is CASSDRQRSYGYTF. CDR3 nucleotide sequence: TGTGCCAGCAGCGACAGACAGCGTTCCTATGGCTACACCTTC. This chain links TRBV7-2 with TRBJ1-2, with D possibly matching TRBD1 (5 bases). With 5 bases removed from V and 4 bases from J, the gap between germline ends came to 14 bases. Germline CDR1 is SGHTA and CDR2 is FQGNSA. The length of the CDR3 is 14 residues.